The sequence of this T cell receptor (beta chain) was determined in a study of a mutant IDH1 vaccine in newly diagnosed glioma. The wider study: Onset of vaccination occurred 4-6 weeks following radiotherapy alone, or with temozolomide cycles. General observations from the study: The occurrence of vaccine-induced immune responses was seen in 80% to 95% of patients.

As to this clone: Its antigen is not known.

Time point of the sample: week 5, during vaccination. Doses comprised 300 ug of mutant IDH1 20-mer peptide each, plus topical imiquimod. Donor diagnoses consisted of new WHO grade 3 or 4 IDH1-mutant, ATRX-lost astrocytomas. The CDR3 is 17 amino acids. Trimming cost V 0 bases and J 0 bases, with 14 bases left between them. The germline V gene has CDR1 SGHRS and CDR2 YFSETQ. Libraries were prepared by immunoSEQ multiplex PCR; TCRdb keeps only in-frame clonotypes and omits some of them. The sample holds tens of thousands of clones, about 91% seen once. The sample consisted of PBMCs, taken from a glioma patient whose treatment included an IDH1 peptide vaccine. The rearrangement links TRBV5-1 to TRBJ2-3; possible D gene TRBD2, 6 bases. This TCR derives from a woman aged 45 to 65 with glioma. In nucleotides, the CDR3 is TGCGCCAGCAGCTTGGGGAGGGGTCGTTCTAGCACAGATACGCAGTATTTT. Encoded protein: CASSLGRGRSSTDTQYF. The full variable domain, with the rest looked up from reference TRBV5-1 and TRBJ2-3, is KAGVTQTPRYLIKTRGQQVTLSCSPISGHRSVSWYQQTPGQGLQFLFEYFSETQRNKGNFPGRFSGRQFSNSRSEMNVSTLELGDSALYLCASSLGRGRSSTDTQYFGPGTRLTVL.